This T cell receptor (beta chain) was recorded in a study of beta chain features in type 1 diabetes. Study in general: No patient-donor differences in age, gender, total cells or subset yield.

The study's findings and limits: For type 1 diabetes patients, VDJ junctions showed fewer insertions and more deletions. Shorter TCRB CDR3s, moderately but significantly so, were found in Type 1 diabetes patients in all four CD4+ subsets.

In this sample, this clone turned up a few times. The antigen is unknown. Sequenced material consisted of expressed TCRB transcripts (all of the isolated RNA was reverse transcribed). Method: immunoSEQ multiplex PCR; TCRdb's copy keeps in-frame clones and lacks some. The data contain about 160,000 clones, over 7.5% of them singletons. The receptor's source is a young woman in good health. Sequenced input: central memory CD4+ T cells from blood.

The chain's CDR3 is CASSADRGGNQPQHF. The CDR3 coding sequence is TGTGCCAGTAGTGCGGACAGGGGAGGAAATCAGCCCCAGCATTTT. The J gene is TRBJ1-5, the V gene TRBV19; 9 bases match TRBD1. This CDR3 is 15 amino acids long. Looked up from germline, CDR1 is LNHDA and CDR2 is SQIVND (reference sequence). V shed 5 bases, J shed 4 bases, and the junction held 6 bases outside the gene matches. The full variable domain, with the rest looked up from reference TRBV19 and TRBJ1-5, is DGGITQSPKYLFRKEGQNVTLSCEQNLNHDAMYWYRQDPGQGLRLIYYSQIVNDFQKGDIAEGYSVSREKKESFPLTVTSAQKNPTAFYLCASSADRGGNQPQHFGDGTRLSIL.